This entry describes one T cell receptor beta chain. Its antigen is unidentified. These data come from a study of cytomegalovirus exposure and HLA in healthy donors. About the study: About four fifths of 300 to 450 genotyped donors fell in the Caucasian-associated ancestry cluster.

Healthy bone marrow donors made up the donor group. Primers: 60 Vbeta forward and 13 Jbeta reverse. The table came from immunoSEQ multiplex PCR; TCRdb's copy has only in-frame clones and leaves some out. The table records about 120,000 clones, more than 65% of them present only once. Germline values: CDR1 LNHDA, CDR2 SQIVND (reference sequence). V lost 3 bases and J lost 8; bases outside the gene matches: 11. The CDR3 is 16 amino acids. Study-level points and caveats: Productive status was seen about 90% or about 30% of the time for most TCR beta V segments in an earlier analysis. Near-uniform donor sequencing depth was presumed by presence/absence analyses.

The sequenced material came from PBMCs. V is TRBV19 and J is TRBJ2-1; the match to TRBD2 covers 9 bases. The clonotype originates from a woman aged 18-35 years in good health and CMV-seronegative. CDR3 DNA sequence: TGTGCCAGTAGTATTAGGTTCGCGGGAGGGCATTATGAGCAGTTCTTC. This encodes CASSIRFAGGHYEQFF.